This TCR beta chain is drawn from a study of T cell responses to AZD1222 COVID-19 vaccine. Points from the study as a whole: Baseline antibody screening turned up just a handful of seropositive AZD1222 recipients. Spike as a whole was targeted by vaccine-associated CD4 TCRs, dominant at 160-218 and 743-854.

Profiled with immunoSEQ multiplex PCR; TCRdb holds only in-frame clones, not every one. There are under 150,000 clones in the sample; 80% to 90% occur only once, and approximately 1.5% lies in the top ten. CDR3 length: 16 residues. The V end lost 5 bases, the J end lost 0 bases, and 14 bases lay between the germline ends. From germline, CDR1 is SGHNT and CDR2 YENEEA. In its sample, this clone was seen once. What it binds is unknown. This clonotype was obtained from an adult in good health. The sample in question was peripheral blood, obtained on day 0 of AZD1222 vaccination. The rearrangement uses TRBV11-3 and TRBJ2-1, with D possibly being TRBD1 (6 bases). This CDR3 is CASSNQGRASYNEQFF. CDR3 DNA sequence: TGTGCCAGCAGCAACCAGGGGAGAGCCTCCTACAATGAGCAGTTCTTC.